These T cell receptor beta chains were read from a single sample in a study of Ad26.COV2.S vaccination and SARS-CoV-2 variants. Clones were sequenced by immunoSEQ multiplex PCR, and TCRdb holds only the in-frame ones, with some missing. The table records around 250,000 clones, about 83% of them present only once. The input for sequencing was peripheral blood, taken in a trial of Ad26.COV2.S vaccine versus placebo. The receptor set was obtained from a person aged 18-65 years who received the Ad26.COV2.S COVID-19 vaccine or a placebo. CDR3s include the opening cysteine and the closing phenylalanine or tryptophan. D genes are given only for firm matches. Clone size is not always given. Where it is, it says once, few, many or a class for expanded clones.

J: TRBJ2-5
D: NA
V: TRBV12-3/TRBV12-4
length: 13
size: NA
CDR3: CASTRGGPETQYF
DNA: TGTGCCAGCACCAGAGGGGGGCCAGAGACCCAGTACTTC

J: TRBJ2-3
D: TRBD1
V: TRBV7-3
length: 14
size: NA
CDR3: CASSFTGGTDTQYF
DNA: TGTGCCAGCAGCTTTACAGGGGGGACAGATACGCAGTATTTT

J: TRBJ1-6
D: NA
V: TRBV7-2
length: 14
size: once
CDR3: CASSLSRDNSPLHF
DNA: TGTGCCAGCAGCTTAAGCAGGGATAATTCACCCCTCCACTTT

J: TRBJ1-1
D: NA
V: TRBV4-1
length: 17
size: once
CDR3: CASSPGTWKVVGTEAFF
DNA: TGCGCCAGCAGCCCTGGGACATGGAAAGTGGTGGGCACTGAAGCTTTCTTT

J: TRBJ2-1
D: TRBD2
V: TRBV7-2
length: 13
size: NA
CDR3: CASSLTSQNEQFF
DNA: TGTGCCAGCAGCTTGACTAGCCAAAATGAGCAGTTCTTC

J: TRBJ1-5
D: NA
V: TRBV21-1
length: 15
size: NA
CDR3: CASIQWKDSNQPQHF
DNA: TGTGCTAGCATCCAATGGAAGGATAGCAATCAGCCCCAGCATTTT

J: TRBJ2-5
D: TRBD2
V: TRBV7-9
length: 18
size: NA
CDR3: CASSRPSWGTSSSETQYF
DNA: TGTGCCAGCAGCCGTCCTTCCTGGGGGACTAGCTCGTCAGAGACCCAGTACTTC

J: TRBJ1-1
D: TRBD1
V: TRBV7-9
length: 13
size: NA
CDR3: CASSSLNRGLAFF
DNA: TGTGCCAGCAGCTCATTAAACAGGGGTTTGGCTTTCTTT

J: TRBJ1-5
D: NA
V: TRBV24-1
length: 12
size: NA
CDR3: CATSAGPGPQHF
DNA: TGTGCCACCAGTGCAGGACCAGGGCCCCAGCATTTT

J: TRBJ2-2
D: NA
V: TRBV2
length: 16
size: NA
CDR3: CASSELSGFNTGELFF
DNA: TGTGCCAGCAGTGAATTATCAGGATTTAACACCGGGGAGCTGTTTTTT

J: TRBJ2-1
D: TRBD2
V: TRBV7-2
length: 17
size: NA
CDR3: CASSLPPTSDWGDEQFF
DNA: TGTGCCAGCAGCTTACCGCCGACTAGCGATTGGGGCGATGAGCAGTTCTTC

J: TRBJ1-1
D: TRBD1
V: TRBV5-1
length: 15
size: NA
CDR3: CASSHTQGLNTEAFF
DNA: TGCGCCAGCAGCCATACACAGGGGTTGAACACTGAAGCTTTCTTT

J: TRBJ2-7
D: TRBD1
V: TRBV4-2
length: 15
size: NA
CDR3: CASSQGWDRSYEQYF
DNA: TGTGCCAGCAGCCAAGGATGGGACAGGTCCTACGAGCAGTACTTC

J: TRBJ2-5
D: TRBD2
V: TRBV7-3
length: 14
size: NA
CDR3: CASSLAGGQETQYF
DNA: TGTGCCAGCAGCTTAGCGGGAGGGCAAGAGACCCAGTACTTC

J: TRBJ2-5
D: NA
V: TRBV5-5
length: 16
size: NA
CDR3: CASSLGGRGSGETQYF
DNA: TGTGCCAGCAGCTTGGGAGGCAGGGGAAGTGGCGAGACCCAGTACTTC

J: TRBJ1-2
D: NA
V: TRBV6-5
length: 13
size: NA
CDR3: CASSSRQGQGYTF
DNA: TGTGCCAGCTCTTCCAGGCAGGGCCAGGGCTACACCTTC

J: TRBJ2-3
D: NA
V: TRBV6-2/TRBV6-3
length: 15
size: NA
CDR3: CASSVTGKFTDTQYF
DNA: TGTGCCAGCAGTGTAACAGGGAAATTCACAGATACGCAGTATTTT

J: TRBJ2-7
D: TRBD1
V: TRBV7-6
length: 15
size: NA
CDR3: CASSLEDRGPYEQYF
DNA: TGTGCCAGCAGCTTAGAGGACAGGGGGCCCTACGAGCAGTACTTC

J: TRBJ2-5
D: TRBD2
V: TRBV27
length: 16
size: NA
CDR3: CASRPLRDYIQETQYF
DNA: TGTGCCAGCAGGCCTCTCCGGGACTACATCCAAGAGACCCAGTACTTC

J: TRBJ2-7
D: NA
V: TRBV18
length: 14
size: NA
CDR3: CASSPGINSYEQYF
DNA: TGTGCCAGCTCACCCGGGATAAACTCCTACGAGCAGTACTTC

J: TRBJ1-1
D: TRBD1
V: TRBV27
length: 15
size: NA
CDR3: CASNPWAGGYTEAFF
DNA: TGTGCCAGCAACCCCTGGGCAGGGGGATACACTGAAGCTTTCTTT

J: TRBJ1-4
D: NA
V: TRBV7-2
length: 12
size: NA
CDR3: CASSLEGRLLFF
DNA: TGTGCCAGCAGCTTAGAAGGCAGGCTACTATTTTTT

J: TRBJ1-1
D: NA
V: TRBV9
length: 14
size: NA
CDR3: CASSLTSVGTEAFF
DNA: TGTGCCAGCAGCCTGACATCGGTCGGCACTGAAGCTTTCTTT

J: TRBJ1-4
D: NA
V: TRBV4-3
length: 13
size: NA
CDR3: CASSQDRREKLFF
DNA: TGCGCCAGCAGCCAAGATCGGAGGGAAAAACTGTTTTTT

J: TRBJ2-3
D: TRBD2
V: TRBV4-1
length: 14
size: NA
CDR3: CASRIAGGTDTQYF
DNA: TGCGCCAGCAGGATAGCGGGAGGGACAGATACGCAGTATTTT

J: TRBJ1-2
D: TRBD1
V: TRBV24-1
length: 15
size: NA
CDR3: CATSDLGTGKGGYTF
DNA: TGTGCCACCAGTGATTTGGGGACAGGAAAGGGAGGCTACACCTTC

J: TRBJ2-5
D: TRBD2
V: TRBV6-1
length: 15
size: NA
CDR3: CASSERTSAQETQYF
DNA: TGTGCCAGCAGTGAAAGGACTAGCGCTCAAGAGACCCAGTACTTC

J: TRBJ2-5
D: NA
V: TRBV6-2/TRBV6-3
length: 12
size: NA
CDR3: CASSYSRETQYF
DNA: TGTGCCAGCAGTTATTCTAGGGAGACCCAGTACTTC

J: TRBJ2-5
D: NA
V: TRBV19
length: 12
size: NA
CDR3: CASSYSPETQYF
DNA: TGTGCCAGTAGTTACAGCCCTGAGACCCAGTACTTC

J: TRBJ1-5
D: TRBD1
V: TRBV19
length: 15
size: NA
CDR3: CASATGALSNQPQHF
DNA: TGTGCCAGTGCCACAGGGGCGTTAAGCAATCAGCCCCAGCATTTT

J: TRBJ2-1
D: NA
V: TRBV7-3
length: 14
size: NA
CDR3: CASSLKASYNEQFF
DNA: TGTGCCAGCAGCTTAAAAGCCTCGTACAATGAGCAGTTCTTC

J: TRBJ2-7
D: TRBD1
V: TRBV5-6
length: 13
size: NA
CDR3: CASSRTGGSEQYF
DNA: TGTGCCAGCAGCCGGACAGGGGGCAGCGAGCAGTACTTC

J: TRBJ2-5
D: NA
V: TRBV5-1
length: 15
size: NA
CDR3: CASSLAASYQETQYF
DNA: TGCGCCAGCAGCTTGGCGGCTTCGTACCAAGAGACCCAGTACTTC

J: TRBJ2-1
D: TRBD2
V: TRBV9
length: 15
size: NA
CDR3: CASSGAAGLYNEQFF
DNA: TGTGCCAGCAGCGGAGCGGCGGGACTATACAATGAGCAGTTCTTC

J: TRBJ1-2
D: NA
V: TRBV5-6
length: 13
size: NA
CDR3: CASSLRQDYGYTF
DNA: TGTGCCAGCAGCTTAAGACAGGATTATGGCTACACCTTC

J: TRBJ2-2
D: NA
V: TRBV12-3/TRBV12-4
length: 11
size: NA
CDR3: CASSPLRELFF
DNA: TGTGCCAGCAGTCCCCTCCGGGAGCTGTTTTTT

J: TRBJ2-1
D: TRBD1
V: TRBV7-2
length: 14
size: NA
CDR3: CASRTGIRYNEQFF
DNA: TGTGCCAGCAGGACAGGGATTCGCTACAATGAGCAGTTCTTC

J: TRBJ2-3
D: NA
V: TRBV7-3
length: 12
size: NA
CDR3: CASSSTSDTQYF
DNA: TGTGCCAGCAGCTCTACATCTGATACGCAGTATTTT

J: TRBJ1-6
D: NA
V: TRBV7-9
length: 12
size: few
CDR3: CASSFSNSPLHF
DNA: TGTGCCAGCAGCTTCAGTAATTCACCCCTCCACTTT

J: TRBJ1-2
D: NA
V: TRBV18
length: 13
size: NA
CDR3: CASSPQGIYGYTF
DNA: TGTGCCAGCTCACCACAGGGTATCTATGGCTACACCTTC

J: TRBJ2-5
D: NA
V: TRBV27
length: 16
size: NA
CDR3: CASSRLSSGGQETQYF
DNA: TGTGCCAGCTCTCGACTGAGCTCTGGGGGCCAAGAGACCCAGTACTTC